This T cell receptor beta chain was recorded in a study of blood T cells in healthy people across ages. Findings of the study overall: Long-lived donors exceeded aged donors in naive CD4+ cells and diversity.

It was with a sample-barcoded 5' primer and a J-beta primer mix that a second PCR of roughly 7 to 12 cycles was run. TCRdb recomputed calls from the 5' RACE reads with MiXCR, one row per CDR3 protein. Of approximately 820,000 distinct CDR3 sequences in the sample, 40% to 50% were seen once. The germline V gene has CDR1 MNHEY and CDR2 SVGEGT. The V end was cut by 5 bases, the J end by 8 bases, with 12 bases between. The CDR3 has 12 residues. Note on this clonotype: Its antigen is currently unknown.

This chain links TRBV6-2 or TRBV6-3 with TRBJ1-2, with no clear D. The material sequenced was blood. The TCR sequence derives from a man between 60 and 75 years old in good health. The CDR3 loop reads CASSTPTGGYTF. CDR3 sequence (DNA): TGTGCCAGCAGTACACCGACGGGGGGCTACACCTTC.